This T cell receptor (beta chain) was recovered during a study of blood T cell repertoires in COVID-19. Study details: Acute and convalescent COVID-19 specimens originated in the United States, Italy and Spain. PBMCs, B-cell-depleted T cells, or T cells provided the cDNA or gDNA that made up the material.

As processed by the authors: Reference gene primers were amplified, and this amplification served to estimate nucleated cell counts. Measured with immunoSEQ multiplex PCR; TCRdb has only the in-frame clones, and not every one. Clone size and V and J calls were adopted from that table, with D and trimming inferred from the DNA. This table holds 200,000 or so clones, roughly 80% found once. Germline V CDR1 and CDR2: SGHAT, FQNNGV. The CDR3 totals 17 residues. Germline trimming cut 4 bases from V and 1 base from J; bases unmatched to any gene: 6. The TCR originated in a woman of 80 years or more with acute or convalescent COVID-19. The genes are TRBV11-2 and TRBJ2-2; 10 nucleotides align to TRBD2. Sequences were obtained from peripheral blood. CDR3 nucleotide sequence: TGTGCCAGCAGCTCCCGCCTAGCGGGAGAGAACACCGGGGAGCTGTTTTTT. As protein: CASSSRLAGENTGELFF. Full variable domain (remainder filled in from reference TRBV11-2 and TRBJ2-2): EAGVAQSPRYKIIEKRQSVAFWCNPISGHATLYWYQQILGQGPKLLIQFQNNGVVDDSQLPKDRFSAERLKGVDSTLKIQPAKLEDSAVYLCASSSRLAGENTGELFFGEGSRLTVL.